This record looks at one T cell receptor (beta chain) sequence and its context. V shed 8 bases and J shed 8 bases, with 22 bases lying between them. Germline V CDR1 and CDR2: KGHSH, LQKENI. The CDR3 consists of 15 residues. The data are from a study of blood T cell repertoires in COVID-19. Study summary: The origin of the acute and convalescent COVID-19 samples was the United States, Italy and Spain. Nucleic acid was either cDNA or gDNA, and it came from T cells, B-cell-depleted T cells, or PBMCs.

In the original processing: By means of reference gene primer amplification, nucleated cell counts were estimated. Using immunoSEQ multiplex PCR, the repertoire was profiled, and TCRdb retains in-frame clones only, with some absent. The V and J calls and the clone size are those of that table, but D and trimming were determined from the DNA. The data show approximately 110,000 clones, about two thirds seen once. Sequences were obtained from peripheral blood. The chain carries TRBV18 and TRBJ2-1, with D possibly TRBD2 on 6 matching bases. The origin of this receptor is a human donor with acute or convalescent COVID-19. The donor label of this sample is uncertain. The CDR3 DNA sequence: TGTGCCAGCCGGCGTGGCGGGGTAGGGGTAGATGAGCAGTTCTTC. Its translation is CASRRGGVGVDEQFF. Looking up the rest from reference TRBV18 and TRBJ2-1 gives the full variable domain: NAGVMQNPRHLVRRRGQEARLRCSPMKGHSHVYWYRQLPEEGLKFMVYLQKENIIDESGMPKERFSAEFPKEGPSILRIQQVVRGDSAAYFCASRRGGVGVDEQFFGPGTRLTVL.